These 5 T cell receptor beta chains were all obtained from the same sample, sequenced in a study of blood T cell repertoires in COVID-19. Only in-frame clones appear in the TCRdb table, and some are missing; sequencing was by immunoSEQ multiplex PCR. Of fewer than 250,000 clones listed, around 87% are singletons. Sequenced sample: peripheral blood. The receptors stem from a man aged 55-75 years with acute or convalescent COVID-19.

The CDR3 region is CASSYTGGNTIYF. CDR3 nucleotide sequence: TGTGCCAGCAGTTACACAGGGGGAAACACCATATATTTT. The chain carries TRBV6-5 and TRBJ1-3, with D perhaps matching TRBD1 (6 bases). This CDR3 has 13 residues. The V end lost 2 bases, the J end lost 4 bases, and 6 bases lay between the germline ends. Germline-derived CDR1 and CDR2 are MNHEY and SVGAGI.

V gene TRBV7-8 combines with J gene TRBJ1-3, with D possibly TRBD1 on 6 matching bases. V lost 11 bases to trimming and J lost 0 bases, with 11 bases between them. CDR1 is SGHVS, CDR2 FQNEAQ, per germline. The CDR3 covers 13 residues. In nucleotides, the CDR3 is TGTGCCGCAGGGGCCTTCTCTGGAAACACCATATATTTT. This encodes CAAGAFSGNTIYF.

The rearrangement uses TRBV2 and TRBJ1-6, with a weak D call TRBD1 (5 bases). The CDR3 contains 15 residues. Germline CDR1 reads SNHLY; CDR2 reads FYNNEI. Trimming removed 2 bases from V and 6 bases from J, with 11 bases in between. Written as DNA, the CDR3 is TGTGCCAGCAGTGAAAGACAGCCCCTTAATTCACCCCTCCACTTT. It specifies CASSERQPLNSPLHF.

The V call is TRBV9, the J call TRBJ1-1; perhaps TRBD1 as D (6 bases). Germline V gene data show CDR1 as SGDLS and CDR2 as YYNGEE. V gave up 3 bases and J gave up 1 base, with 13 bases separating them. The CDR3 has 15 residues. The CDR3 sequence: CASSGRQEPNTEAFF. The CDR3, as DNA: TGTGCCAGCAGCGGAAGACAGGAGCCGAACACTGAAGCTTTCTTT. The whole variable domain, filled in from reference TRBV9 and TRBJ1-1, reads DSGVTQTPKHLITATGQRVTLRCSPRSGDLSVYWYQQSLDQGLQFLIQYYNGEERAKGNILERFSAQQFPDLHSELNLSSLELGDSALYFCASSGRQEPNTEAFFGQGTRLTVV.

There are a few counts of this clone. This chain links TRBV2 with TRBJ1-6, with D tentatively TRBD1 (6 bases). Trimming shortened V by 4 bases and J by 8 bases, and 15 bases separated the two germline ends. Germline-derived CDR1 and CDR2 are SNHLY and FYNNEI. This CDR3 has 15 residues. The CDR3 DNA reads TGTGCCAGCAGTGGGGGGCGGCCAGACTATTCACCCCTCCACTTT. Residues: CASSGGRPDYSPLHF.